This entry describes one T cell receptor beta chain. The target antigen is unknown. The sample originates from a study of cytomegalovirus exposure and HLA in healthy donors. The study's findings and limits: Associated with cytomegalovirus, according to the listing, were 164 TCR beta chains.

Vbeta (60) and Jbeta (13) primers were used in the PCR. Libraries were prepared by immunoSEQ multiplex PCR; TCRdb keeps only in-frame clonotypes and omits some of them. The sample contains around 120,000 clones, just over 15% of which appear only once. The length of the CDR3 is 14 residues. Germline V gene data show CDR1 as SGHDN and CDR2 as FVKESK. The V segment lost 5 bases and the J segment 7 bases; nucleotides outside the gene matches: 7. The clonotype originates from a woman aged 18-35 years in good health and CMV-seronegative. The sequencing sample was made of PBMCs. The chain couples TRBV14 to TRBJ2-1, with TRBD2 identical over 8 bases. This CDR3 is CASSKTSGGNEQFF. For the CDR3, the DNA is TGTGCCAGCAGCAAAACTAGCGGAGGGAATGAGCAGTTCTTC.